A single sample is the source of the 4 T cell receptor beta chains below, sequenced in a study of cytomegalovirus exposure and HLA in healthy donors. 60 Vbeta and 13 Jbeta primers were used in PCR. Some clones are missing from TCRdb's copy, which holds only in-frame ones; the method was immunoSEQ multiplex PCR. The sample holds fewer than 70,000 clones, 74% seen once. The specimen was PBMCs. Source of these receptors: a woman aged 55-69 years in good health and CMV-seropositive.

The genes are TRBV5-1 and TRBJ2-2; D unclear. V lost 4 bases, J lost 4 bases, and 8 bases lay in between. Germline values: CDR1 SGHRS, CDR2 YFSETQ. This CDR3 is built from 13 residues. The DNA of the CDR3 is TGCGCCAGCAGCGGGCTCGGCACCGGGGAGCTGTTTTTT. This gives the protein CASSGLGTGELFF.

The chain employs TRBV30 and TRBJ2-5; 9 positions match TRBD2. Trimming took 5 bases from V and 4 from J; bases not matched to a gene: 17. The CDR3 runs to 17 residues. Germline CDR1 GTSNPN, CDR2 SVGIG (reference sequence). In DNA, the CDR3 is TGTGCCTGGGACCCCGGGCGGGGGGGCCCTCTGGGAGAGACCCAGTACTTC. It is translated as CAWDPGRGGPLGETQYF. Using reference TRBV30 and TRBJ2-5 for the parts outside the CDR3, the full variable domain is SQTIHQWPATLVQPVGSPLSLECTVEGTSNPNLYWYRQAAGRGLQLLFYSVGIGQISSEVPQNLSASRPQDRQFILSSKKLLLSDSGFYLCAWDPGRGGPLGETQYFGPGTRLLVL.

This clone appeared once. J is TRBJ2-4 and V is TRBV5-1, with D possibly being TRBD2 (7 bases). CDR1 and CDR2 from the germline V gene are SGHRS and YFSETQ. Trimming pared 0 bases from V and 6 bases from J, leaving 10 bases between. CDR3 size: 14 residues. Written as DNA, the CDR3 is TGCGCCAGCAGCTTGGAGGGGGGGGGAAACATTCAGTACTTC. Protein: CASSLEGGGNIQYF.

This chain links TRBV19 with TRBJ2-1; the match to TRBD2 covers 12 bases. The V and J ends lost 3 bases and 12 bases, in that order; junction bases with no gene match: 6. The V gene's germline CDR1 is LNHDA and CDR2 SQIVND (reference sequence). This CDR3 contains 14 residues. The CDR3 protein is CASSIPSGRAGQFF. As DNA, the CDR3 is TGTGCCAGTAGTATTCCTAGCGGGAGGGCCGGGCAGTTCTTC.